These 6 T cell receptor beta chains came from one sample sequenced in a study of monozygotic twins with inflammatory bowel disease. Reanalyzing the 5' RACE reads, TCRdb keeps one entry per CDR3 protein, without DNA. This listing includes around 380,000 distinct CDR3 sequences. Sample: blood. These receptor sequences come from a human donor with ulcerative colitis or Crohn's disease, or a healthy co-twin of an affected twin (not recorded which).

The V call is TRBV5-1, the J call TRBJ2-1; TCRdb names TRBD2, which stays unverified in the absence of DNA. CDR1 is SGHRS and CDR2 is YFSETQ in the germline V gene. This CDR3 region has 14 residues. CDR3: CASSPGDFYNEQFF.

The chain employs TRBV2 and TRBJ2-1; TCRdb proposes TRBD1, but this gene call is untestable without DNA. CDR1 and CDR2 from the germline V gene are SNHLY and FYNNEI. The CDR3 is 13 residues long. The CDR3 region is CASSTDRVNEQFF.

V gene TRBV3-1 combines with J gene TRBJ2-3; as DNA is missing, the TRBD2 call by TCRdb cannot be tested. CDR1 and CDR2 (germline): LGHDT, YNNKEL (reference sequence). This CDR3 contains 18 residues. CDR3 sequence: CASSKGAGGSRSTDTQYF.

This rearrangement joins TRBV30 to TRBJ1-3; the D call from TCRdb, TRBD1, cannot be confirmed without DNA. Germline assignment: CDR1 GTSNPN and CDR2 SVGIG (reference sequence). The CDR3 totals 16 residues. The CDR3 loop is CAFKGILRDRGNTIYF.

CDR3 sequence: CASSYSTRISYNSPLHF. J is TRBJ1-6 and V is TRBV6-5. CDR1 and CDR2 from the germline V gene are MNHEY and SVGAGI. CDR3 length: 17 residues.

The CDR3 spells CASSQGRALAYEQYF. V gene TRBV4-3 combines with J gene TRBJ2-7; TCRdb's assignment of TRBD2 cannot be checked, as there is no DNA. Per the germline V gene, CDR1 is LGHNA and CDR2 is YSLEER. This CDR3 contains 15 residues.